The 18 T cell receptor beta chains below were found in one sample sequenced in a study of T cell responses to AZD1222 COVID-19 vaccine (dated by TCRdb to about 2021). What the time point label conveys for this sample: about 28 days (+/-7) after the second vaccine dose. The library was prepared using the immunoSEQ multiplex PCR assay. The table comes from immuneACCESS by way of TCRdb, which keeps in-frame sequences with V and J called. Part of the clones is missing from these tables; in studies checked, under half for an unresolved V gene and the rest for unknown reasons. In this sample the table shows about 130,000 clones, 88% of which occur a single time. Of the sample, roughly 5.2% is held by the ten largest clones. The specimen was peripheral blood, collected 28 days after the second AZD1222 dose. The receptors were gathered from an adult who received the AZD1222 COVID-19 vaccine.

This chain connects TRBV29-1 to TRBJ2-5; the D gene could be TRBD1 or TRBD2 (5 bases each). This CDR3 is built from 12 residues. V dropped 4 bases and J dropped 4 bases, with 10 bases sitting between them. CDR1 SQVTM and CDR2 ANQGSEA come from the germline V gene. The CDR3 DNA reads as TGCAGCGTTGTACCAGGGACAGAGACCCAGTACTTC. The encoded protein is CSVVPGTETQYF.

The rearrangement links TRBV3-1 (or the pseudogene TRBV3-2) to TRBJ2-3; 9 bases line up with TRBD2. The CDR3 covers 15 residues. CDR1 and CDR2 (germline): LGHDT, YNNKEL (reference sequence). J lost 3 bases, V lost 2 bases, and 3 bases had no gene match. The CDR3 DNA reads TGTGCCAGCAGCCAATTTCTAGCGGGAACAGATACGCAGTATTTT. Its translation: CASSQFLAGTDTQYF.

The V call is TRBV3-1 (or the pseudogene TRBV3-2), the J call TRBJ2-5; 12 bases are a match to TRBD2. The CDR3 covers 18 residues. Germline assignment: CDR1 LGHDT and CDR2 YNNKEL (reference sequence). V dropped 4 bases and J dropped 5; count of bases not matched to a gene: 14. In nucleotides, the CDR3 is TGTGCCAGCAGCCCGGCGGGGGCTAGCGGGGGGGCTGGGGAGACCCAGTACTTC. Amino acids: CASSPAGASGGAGETQYF.

V is TRBV29-1 and J is TRBJ2-7; unclear D gene. The CDR3 length is 12 residues. Germline V gene sequence: CDR1 SQVTM, CDR2 ANQGSEA. V lost 4 bases, J lost 4 bases, and 11 bases lay in between. This CDR3 is CSVVFSSYEQYF. The CDR3, as DNA: TGCAGCGTTGTTTTTAGCTCTTACGAGCAGTACTTC.

This clone appeared a single time. The rearrangement uses TRBV20-1 and TRBJ2-3, with a weak D call TRBD1 (5 bases). This CDR3 contains 16 residues. Trimming cost V 3 bases and J 5 bases, with 21 bases left between them. Per the germline V gene, CDR1 is DFQATT and CDR2 is SNEGSKA (reference sequence). DNA of the CDR3: TGCAGTGCTAGTGGGGTGGCGGCAGGGCGGAGAGATACGCAGTATTTT. Translated, it gives CSASGVAAGRRDTQYF.

The CDR3 reads CASGSRGRYGYTF. DNA for the CDR3: TGTGCCAGCGGCTCCAGGGGGCGCTATGGCTACACCTTC. The chain is built from TRBV28 and TRBJ1-2; 8 bases are a match to TRBD1. V lost 8 bases and J lost 4; bases outside the gene matches: 6. This CDR3 has 13 residues. In germline, CDR1 is MDHEN, CDR2 SYDVKM.

The chain employs TRBV5-4 and TRBJ1-6; 9 bases fit TRBD1. Germline V lookup: CDR1 SGHNT, CDR2 YYREEE (reference sequence). The CDR3 consists of 13 residues. V shed 5 bases and J 14 bases; nucleotides not matched to a gene: 8. DNA of the CDR3: TGTGCCAGCAGACCGGGACAGGGTGGAACCCTCCACTTT. Translating it yields CASRPGQGGTLHF.

This chain joins TRBV11-3 and TRBJ1-3, with 7 bases fitting TRBD1. Germline-derived CDR1 and CDR2 are SGHNT and YENEEA. The CDR3 totals 18 residues. The ends lost 5 bases at V and 0 bases at J; junction bases unmatched: 13. The CDR3 here is CASSPRPGQSVSGNTIYF. CDR3 DNA sequence: TGTGCCAGCAGCCCAAGGCCGGGACAGAGCGTCTCTGGAAACACCATATATTTT.

This chain connects TRBV19 to TRBJ1-1, with 7 bases matching TRBD1. V was pared by 7 bases and J by 1 base, with 3 bases of the junction left unmatched. Looked up from germline, CDR1 is LNHDA and CDR2 is SQIVND (reference sequence). CDR3 length: 13 amino acids. CDR3 amino acids: CASIRTGNTEAFF. The CDR3 DNA is TGTGCCAGTATCAGGACAGGGAACACTGAAGCTTTCTTT.

V usage is TRBV27 and J usage is TRBJ2-3; TRBD2 matches 9 bases. Germline values: CDR1 MNHEY, CDR2 SMNVEV (reference sequence). The CDR3 runs 18 residues. J was trimmed by 1 base and V by 0 bases; bases with no gene match: 8. Here the CDR3 reads CASSLSRPREGGTDTQYF. In DNA form, the CDR3 reads TGTGCCAGCAGTTTATCTCGTCCGCGGGAGGGGGGCACAGATACGCAGTATTTT.

The CDR3: CASSRDSTSGGANEQFF. Written as DNA, the CDR3 is TGTGCCAGCAGCCGGGACTCGACTAGCGGGGGGGCAAATGAGCAGTTCTTC. V is TRBV7-2 and J is TRBJ2-1; 14 bases align to TRBD2. The CDR3 is made up of 17 amino acids. In germline, CDR1 is SGHTA, CDR2 FQGNSA. The V gene end was trimmed by 5 bases and the J gene end by 7 bases; junction bases not matched to a gene: 10.

The V call is TRBV3-1 (or the pseudogene TRBV3-2), the J call TRBJ2-1, with D hard to call. Trimming removed 6 bases from V and 1 base from J, with 13 bases in between. CDR3 length: 15 amino acids. Germline CDR1 is LGHDT and CDR2 is YNNKEL (reference sequence). As DNA, the CDR3 is TGTGCCAGCAGTCACATTGGCGGTTCCTACAATGAGCAGTTCTTC. Its protein product is CASSHIGGSYNEQFF.

The rearrangement uses TRBV14 and TRBJ1-4, with D unclear. CDR1 is SGHDN and CDR2 is FVKESK in the germline V gene. This CDR3 contains 14 residues. V was clipped by 4 bases and J by 1 base, with 7 bases between them. The CDR3 DNA follows: TGTGCCAGCAGCCGCACGATAACTAATGAAAAACTGTTTTTT. Its translation is CASSRTITNEKLFF.

The V and J genes are TRBV10-1 and TRBJ2-1, with D uncertain. The length of the CDR3 is 12 residues. Trimming took off 4 bases at V and 8 bases at J, with 9 bases between the two ends. In germline, CDR1 is WNHNN, CDR2 SYGVQD (reference sequence). The CDR3 DNA reads as TGCGCCAGCAGTGGAGACTGGTATGAGCAGTTCTTC. Its protein is CASSGDWYEQFF.

V gene TRBV3-1 (or the pseudogene TRBV3-2) combines with J gene TRBJ1-2; 11 nucleotides line up with TRBD1. J gave up 4 bases and V 3 bases, and 7 bases lay outside the gene matches. This CDR3 is built from 16 residues. Germline loops: CDR1 LGHDT, CDR2 YNNKEL (reference sequence). CDR3 protein: CASSQGQGGLGYGYTF. CDR3 in DNA: TGTGCCAGCAGCCAGGGACAGGGGGGACTCGGCTATGGCTACACCTTC.

The gene calls are TRBV18 and TRBJ2-5; 8 positions agree with TRBD1. The CDR3 length is 16 residues. Germline V gene data show CDR1 as KGHSH and CDR2 as LQKENI. V was clipped by 4 bases and J by 5 bases; unmatched bases: 12. CDR3 protein: CASSHRTGSGLETQYF. Written as DNA, the CDR3 is TGTGCCAGCTCACATAGGACAGGGAGTGGGTTGGAGACCCAGTACTTC.

This clone was seen once. The rearrangement uses TRBV6-4 and TRBJ1-1, with D unresolved. Germline CDR1 and CDR2: MRHNA and SNTAGT. Trimming took 3 bases from V and 3 from J, leaving 8 bases between them. There are 13 residues in the CDR3. The CDR3 DNA reads TGTGCCAGCAGTGAAGCCAGGTACACTGAAGCTTTCTTT. As protein: CASSEARYTEAFF.

This chain uses TRBV30 with TRBJ1-4; 8 bases agree with TRBD1. V lost 7 bases and J lost 4; bases outside the gene matches: 8. CDR1 GTSNPN and CDR2 SVGIG come from the germline V gene (reference sequence). This CDR3 region has 14 residues. CDR3 sequence reads: CAYWDRRNNEKLFF. The CDR3 DNA sequence: TGTGCCTACTGGGACAGGAGGAATAATGAAAAACTGTTTTTT.